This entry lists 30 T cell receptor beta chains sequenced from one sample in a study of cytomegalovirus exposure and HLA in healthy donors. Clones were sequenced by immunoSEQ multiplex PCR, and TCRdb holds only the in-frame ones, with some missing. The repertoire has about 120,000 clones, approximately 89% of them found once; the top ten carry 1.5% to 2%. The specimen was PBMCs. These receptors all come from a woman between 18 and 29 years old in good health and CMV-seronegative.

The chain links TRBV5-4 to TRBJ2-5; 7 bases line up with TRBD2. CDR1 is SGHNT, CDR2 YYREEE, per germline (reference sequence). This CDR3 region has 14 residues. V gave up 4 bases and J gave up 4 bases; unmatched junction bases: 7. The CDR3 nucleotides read TGTGCCAGCAGCCCCGGGACGGGGGGAGAGACCCAGTACTTC. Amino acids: CASSPGTGGETQYF.

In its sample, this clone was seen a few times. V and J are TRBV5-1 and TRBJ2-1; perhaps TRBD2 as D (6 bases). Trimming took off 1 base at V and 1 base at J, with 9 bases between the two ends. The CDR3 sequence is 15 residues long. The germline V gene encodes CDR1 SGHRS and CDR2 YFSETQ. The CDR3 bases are TGCGCCAGCAGCTTGTACGGAGGGTCCTACAATGAGCAGTTCTTC. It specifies CASSLYGGSYNEQFF.

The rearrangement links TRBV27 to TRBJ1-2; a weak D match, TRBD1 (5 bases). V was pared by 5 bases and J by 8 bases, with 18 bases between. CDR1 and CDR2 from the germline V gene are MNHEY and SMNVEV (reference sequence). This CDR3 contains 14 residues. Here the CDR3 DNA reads TGTGCCAGCAGTCCCTACCAGGGTAAATACGGCTACACCTTC. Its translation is CASSPYQGKYGYTF.

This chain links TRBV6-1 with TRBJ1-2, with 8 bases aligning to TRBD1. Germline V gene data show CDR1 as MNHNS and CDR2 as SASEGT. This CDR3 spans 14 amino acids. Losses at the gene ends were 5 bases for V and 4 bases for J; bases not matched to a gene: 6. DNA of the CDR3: TGTGCCAGCAGTACGGACAGGGCGATCTATGGCTACACCTTC. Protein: CASSTDRAIYGYTF.

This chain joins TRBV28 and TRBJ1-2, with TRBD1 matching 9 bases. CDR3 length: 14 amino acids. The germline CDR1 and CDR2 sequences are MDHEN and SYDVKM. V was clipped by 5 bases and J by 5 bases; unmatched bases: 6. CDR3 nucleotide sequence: TGTGCCAGCAGTCGACCGGGACAGGGTTATGGCTACACCTTC. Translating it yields CASSRPGQGYGYTF.

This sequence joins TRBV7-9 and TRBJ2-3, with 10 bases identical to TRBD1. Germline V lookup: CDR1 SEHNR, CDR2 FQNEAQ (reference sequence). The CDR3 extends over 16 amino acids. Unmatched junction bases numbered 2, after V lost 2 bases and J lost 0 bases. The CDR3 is CASSLRQGASTDTQYF. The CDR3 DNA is TGTGCCAGCAGCTTAAGACAGGGGGCCAGCACAGATACGCAGTATTTT.

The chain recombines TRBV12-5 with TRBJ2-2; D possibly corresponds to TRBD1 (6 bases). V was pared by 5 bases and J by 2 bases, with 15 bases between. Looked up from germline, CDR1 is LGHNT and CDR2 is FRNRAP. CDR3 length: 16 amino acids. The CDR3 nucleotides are TGTGCTAGTGGTCTCGGACAGCCTCATAACACCGGGGAGCTGTTTTTT. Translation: CASGLGQPHNTGELFF.

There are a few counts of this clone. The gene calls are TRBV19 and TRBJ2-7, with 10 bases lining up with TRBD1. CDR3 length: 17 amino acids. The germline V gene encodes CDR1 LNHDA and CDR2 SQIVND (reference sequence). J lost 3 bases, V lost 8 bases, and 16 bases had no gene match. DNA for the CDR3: TGTGCCAGTCGCCCGGGACAGGGGCCAGGTTCCGTCTACGAGCAGTACTTC. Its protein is CASRPGQGPGSVYEQYF.

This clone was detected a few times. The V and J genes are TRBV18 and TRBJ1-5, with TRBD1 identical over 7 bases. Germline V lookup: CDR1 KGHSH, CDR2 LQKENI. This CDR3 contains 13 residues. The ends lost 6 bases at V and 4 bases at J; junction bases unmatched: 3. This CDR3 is CASSGQMNQPQHF. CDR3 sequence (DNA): TGTGCCAGCTCGGGACAGATGAATCAGCCCCAGCATTTT.

The CDR3 region is CASSEEGAMNEQYF. DNA for the CDR3: TGTGCCAGCAGTGAAGAGGGGGCCATGAACGAGCAGTACTTC. V is TRBV25-1 and J is TRBJ2-7; 7 bases map to TRBD1. CDR3 size: 14 residues. In germline, CDR1 is MGHDK, CDR2 SYGVNS. Trimming cost V 2 bases and J 5 bases; bases outside gene matches: 6.

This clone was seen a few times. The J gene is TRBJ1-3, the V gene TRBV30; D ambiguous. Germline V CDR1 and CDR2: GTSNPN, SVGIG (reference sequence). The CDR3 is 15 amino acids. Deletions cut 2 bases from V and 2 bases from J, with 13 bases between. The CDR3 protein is CAWSKGDSAGNTIYF. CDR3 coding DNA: TGTGCCTGGAGTAAAGGAGACTCCGCTGGAAACACCATATATTTT.

CDR3 sequence: CASSGGQGLTDTQYF. As DNA, the CDR3 is TGTGCCAGCAGCGGGGGACAGGGGCTCACAGATACGCAGTATTTT. The V gene is TRBV6-1, the J gene TRBJ2-3, with TRBD1 matching 10 bases. V was pared by 6 bases and J by 2 bases, with 5 bases of the junction left unmatched. The length of the CDR3 is 15 residues. The germline V gene has CDR1 MNHNS and CDR2 SASEGT.

CDR3 sequence reads: CASSLVGGGTLFDYGYTF. DNA of the CDR3: TGTGCCAGCAGCTTGGTAGGGGGCGGAACCCTGTTTGACTATGGCTACACCTTC. The chain couples TRBV7-2 to TRBJ1-2; 7 nucleotides align to TRBD1. The CDR3 is made up of 18 amino acids. Per germline, CDR1 SGHTA and CDR2 FQGNSA. V lost 3 bases, J lost 3 bases, and 16 bases stayed unmatched.

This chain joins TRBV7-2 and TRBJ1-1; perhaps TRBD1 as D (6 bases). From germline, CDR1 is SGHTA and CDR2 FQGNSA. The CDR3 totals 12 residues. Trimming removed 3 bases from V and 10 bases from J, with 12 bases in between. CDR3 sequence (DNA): TGTGCCAGCAGCTTCCGGGCCAGGGGAGCTTTCTTT. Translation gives CASSFRARGAFF.

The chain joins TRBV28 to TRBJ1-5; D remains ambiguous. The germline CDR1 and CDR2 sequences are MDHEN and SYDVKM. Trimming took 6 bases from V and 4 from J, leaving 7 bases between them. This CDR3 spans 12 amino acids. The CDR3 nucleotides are TGTGCCAGCAGGGCAGTGAATCAGCCCCAGCATTTT. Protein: CASRAVNQPQHF. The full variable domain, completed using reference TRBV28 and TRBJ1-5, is DVKVTQSSRYLVKRTGEKVFLECVQDMDHENMFWYRQDPGLGLRLIYFSYDVKMKEKGDIPEGYSVSREKKERFSLILESASTNQTSMYLCASRAVNQPQHFGDGTRLSIL.

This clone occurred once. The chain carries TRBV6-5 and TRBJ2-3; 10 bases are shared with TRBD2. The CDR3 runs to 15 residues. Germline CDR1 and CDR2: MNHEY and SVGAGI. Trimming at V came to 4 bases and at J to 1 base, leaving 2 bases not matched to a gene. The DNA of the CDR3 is TGTGCCAGCAGTTCTAGCGGGGGACGCACAGATACGCAGTATTTT. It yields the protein CASSSSGGRTDTQYF.

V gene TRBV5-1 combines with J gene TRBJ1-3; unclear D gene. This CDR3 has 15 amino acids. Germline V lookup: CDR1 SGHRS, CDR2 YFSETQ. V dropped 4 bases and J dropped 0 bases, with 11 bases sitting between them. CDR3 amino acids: CASSPELGSGNTIYF. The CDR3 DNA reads TGCGCCAGCAGCCCGGAGTTAGGCTCTGGAAACACCATATATTTT.

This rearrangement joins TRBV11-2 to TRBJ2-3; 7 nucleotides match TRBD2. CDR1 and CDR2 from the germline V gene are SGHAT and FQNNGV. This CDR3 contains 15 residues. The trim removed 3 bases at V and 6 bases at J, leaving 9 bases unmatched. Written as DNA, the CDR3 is TGTGCCAGCAGCTTCACCCGGGCGGGGGTCGATACGCAGTATTTT. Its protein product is CASSFTRAGVDTQYF.

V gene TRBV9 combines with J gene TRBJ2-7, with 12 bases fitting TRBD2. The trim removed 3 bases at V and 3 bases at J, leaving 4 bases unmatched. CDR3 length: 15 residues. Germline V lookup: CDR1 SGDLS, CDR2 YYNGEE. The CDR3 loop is CASSASGGASYEQYF. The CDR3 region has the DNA TGTGCCAGCAGCGCTAGCGGGGGGGCAAGCTACGAGCAGTACTTC.

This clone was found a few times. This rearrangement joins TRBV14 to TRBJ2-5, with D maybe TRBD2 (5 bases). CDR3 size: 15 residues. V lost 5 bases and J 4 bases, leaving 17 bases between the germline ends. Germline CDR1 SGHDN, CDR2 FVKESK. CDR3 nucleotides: TGTGCCAGCAGCGAAGGGTGGCCCGGAGGAGAGACCCAGTACTTC. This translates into CASSEGWPGGETQYF.

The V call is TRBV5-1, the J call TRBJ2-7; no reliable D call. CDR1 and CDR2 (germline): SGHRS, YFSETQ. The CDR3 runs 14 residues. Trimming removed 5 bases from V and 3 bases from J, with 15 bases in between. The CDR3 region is CASSQDGAYYEQYF. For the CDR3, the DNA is TGCGCCAGCAGTCAAGACGGAGCATACTACGAGCAGTACTTC.

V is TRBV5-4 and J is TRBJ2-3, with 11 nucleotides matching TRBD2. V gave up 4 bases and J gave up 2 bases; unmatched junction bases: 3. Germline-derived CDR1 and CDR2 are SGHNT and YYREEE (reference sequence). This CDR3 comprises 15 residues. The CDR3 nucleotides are TGTGCCAGCAGCCGACTAGCGGGAAACACAGATACGCAGTATTTT. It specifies CASSRLAGNTDTQYF.

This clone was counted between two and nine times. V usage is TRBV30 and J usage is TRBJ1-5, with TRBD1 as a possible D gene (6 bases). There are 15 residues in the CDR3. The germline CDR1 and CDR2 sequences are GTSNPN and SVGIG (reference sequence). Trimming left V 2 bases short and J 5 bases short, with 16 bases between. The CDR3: CAWSPPEDSYQPQHF. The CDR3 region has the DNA TGTGCCTGGAGTCCCCCAGAGGACAGTTATCAGCCCCAGCATTTT. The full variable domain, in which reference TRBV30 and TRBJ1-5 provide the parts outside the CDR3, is SQTIHQWPATLVQPVGSPLSLECTVEGTSNPNLYWYRQAAGRGLQLLFYSVGIGQISSEVPQNLSASRPQDRQFILSSKKLLLSDSGFYLCAWSPPEDSYQPQHFGDGTRLSIL.

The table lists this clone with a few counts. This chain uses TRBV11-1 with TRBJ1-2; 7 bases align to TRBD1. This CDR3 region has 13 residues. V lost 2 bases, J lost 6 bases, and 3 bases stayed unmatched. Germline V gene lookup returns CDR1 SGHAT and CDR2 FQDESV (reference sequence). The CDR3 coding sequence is TGTGCCAGCAGCTTACGGGGACAGCATGGCTACACCTTC. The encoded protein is CASSLRGQHGYTF.

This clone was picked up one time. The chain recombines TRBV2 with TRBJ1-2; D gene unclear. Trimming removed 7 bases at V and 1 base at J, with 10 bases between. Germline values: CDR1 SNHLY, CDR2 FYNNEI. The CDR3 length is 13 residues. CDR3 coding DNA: TGTGCCAGCAACGGACTCGGTAACTATGGCTACACCTTC. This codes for CASNGLGNYGYTF.

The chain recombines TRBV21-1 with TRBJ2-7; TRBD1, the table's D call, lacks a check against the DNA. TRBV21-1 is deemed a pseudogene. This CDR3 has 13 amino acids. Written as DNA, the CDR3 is TGTGCCAGCAGCATTGGCAGGGGCTACGAGCAGTACTTC. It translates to CASSIGRGYEQYF.

CDR3 in amino acids: CASSIRTGAIINTEAFF. The CDR3 DNA reads TGTGCCAGTAGTATCAGGACAGGGGCCATAATCAACACTGAAGCTTTCTTT. V and J are TRBV19 and TRBJ1-1, with 9 bases fitting TRBD1. The CDR3 sequence is 17 residues long. Germline V CDR1 and CDR2: LNHDA, SQIVND (reference sequence). With V trimmed by 3 bases and J by 2 bases, 10 bases remained unmatched.

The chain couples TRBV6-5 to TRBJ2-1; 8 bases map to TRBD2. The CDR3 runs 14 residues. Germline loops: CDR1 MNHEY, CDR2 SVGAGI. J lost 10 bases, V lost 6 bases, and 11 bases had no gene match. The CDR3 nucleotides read TGTGCCAGCAGGCCCAGCGGGGGTCTGGGGGAGCAGTTCTTC. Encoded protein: CASRPSGGLGEQFF.

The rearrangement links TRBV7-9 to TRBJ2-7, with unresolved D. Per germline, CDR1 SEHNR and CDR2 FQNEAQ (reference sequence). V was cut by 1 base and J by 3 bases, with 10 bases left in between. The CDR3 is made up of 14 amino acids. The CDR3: CASSLVAVGYEQYF. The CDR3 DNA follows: TGTGCCAGCAGCTTAGTTGCGGTTGGCTACGAGCAGTACTTC.

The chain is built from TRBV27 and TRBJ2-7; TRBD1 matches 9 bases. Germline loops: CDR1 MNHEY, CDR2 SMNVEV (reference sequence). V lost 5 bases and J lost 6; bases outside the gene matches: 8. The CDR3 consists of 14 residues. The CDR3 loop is CASSPWDRVSEQYF. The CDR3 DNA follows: TGTGCCAGCAGTCCCTGGGACAGGGTATCCGAGCAGTACTTC.